This TCR beta chain came from a study of blood T cell repertoires in COVID-19. The ends lost 6 bases at V and 2 bases at J; junction bases unmatched: 7. The CDR3 extends over 14 amino acids. The V gene's germline CDR1 is SQVTM and CDR2 ANQGSEA. Clones were read by immunoSEQ multiplex PCR, and TCRdb kept only the in-frame ones, dropping some. The table has some 300,000 clones, more than 75% seen once. The sequence was obtained from a woman in her sixties or seventies in a cohort exposed to, infected with or recovered from COVID-19 (not recorded which). This chain links TRBV29-1 with TRBJ1-2, with TRBD1 matching 9 bases. Sequenced sample: PBMCs or T cells enriched from blood (not recorded which). CDR3 DNA: TGCAGCGTCGCCCGGACAGGGGCCAACTATGGCTACACCTTC. Translated, it gives CSVARTGANYGYTF.